Presented here are 30 T cell receptor beta chains from one specimen sequenced in a study of blood T cell repertoires in COVID-19. Profiling relied on immunoSEQ multiplex PCR, and the TCRdb table lists in-frame clones only, not all of them. Of roughly 310,000 clones listed, roughly 90% are singletons. Sequencing input: peripheral blood. The receptors come from a woman in her forties or fifties with active or convalescent COVID-19.

The chain combines TRBV5-4 with TRBJ2-1, with D maybe TRBD2 (6 bases). Germline V gene sequence: CDR1 SGHNT, CDR2 YYREEE (reference sequence). V shed 4 bases and J shed 4 bases, with 12 bases lying between them. CDR3 size: 14 residues. The CDR3 region has the DNA TGTGCCAGCAGCGATGGGACTCTTTACAATGAGCAGTTCTTC. Translated, it gives CASSDGTLYNEQFF.

This clone was observed a handful of times. In the same sample, other DNA sequences code for this CDR3. This chain links TRBV7-9 with TRBJ1-2; weak D call: TRBD1 (5 bases). In germline, CDR1 is SEHNR, CDR2 FQNEAQ (reference sequence). The CDR3 loop spans 14 amino acids. Trimming pared 6 bases from V and 2 bases from J, leaving 13 bases between. The CDR3 DNA is TGTGCCAGCAGTCCTTCCGGGGGAAACTATGGCTACACCTTC. Translation gives CASSPSGGNYGYTF.

V is TRBV28 and J is TRBJ1-2; 10 bases fit TRBD1. The V segment lost 5 bases and the J segment 2 bases; nucleotides outside the gene matches: 8. The CDR3 runs 16 residues. CDR1 is MDHEN, CDR2 SYDVKM, per germline. Here the CDR3 reads CASSRPGTGANYGYTF. The CDR3 nucleotides are TGTGCCAGCAGTAGGCCCGGGACAGGGGCCAACTATGGCTACACCTTC.

The chain links TRBV11-2 to TRBJ2-7; D is undetermined. The length of the CDR3 is 14 residues. V was shortened by 5 bases and J by 0 bases, with 11 bases between the two germline ends. Per the germline V gene, CDR1 is SGHAT and CDR2 is FQNNGV. DNA of the CDR3: TGTGCCAGCAGCGAAGACAATTTCTCCTACGAGCAGTACTTC. Encoded protein: CASSEDNFSYEQYF.

The chain couples TRBV6-5 to TRBJ1-2, with a weak D call TRBD1 (5 bases). CDR1 is MNHEY and CDR2 is SVGAGI in the germline V gene. The CDR3 loop spans 12 amino acids. V shed 2 bases and J shed 4 bases, with 5 bases lying between them. Here the CDR3 DNA reads TGTGCCAGCAGTTACAGGGGCTATGGCTACACCTTC. It yields the protein CASSYRGYGYTF.

The V call is TRBV7-8, the J call TRBJ1-2; D gene uncertain. From germline, CDR1 is SGHVS and CDR2 FQNEAQ. The CDR3 has 12 amino acids. V lost 2 bases and J lost 5, with 6 bases in between. The CDR3 loop is CASSLRGYGYTF. The DNA for the CDR3 is TGTGCCAGCAGCTTACGGGGTTATGGCTACACCTTC.

This clone has more than one count but fewer than ten. The chain couples TRBV5-1 to TRBJ1-2, with D unclear. Germline V lookup: CDR1 SGHRS, CDR2 YFSETQ. The germline V and J ends were trimmed by 0 bases and 6 bases, with 6 bases remaining between them. This CDR3 region has 12 residues. CDR3 residues: CASSLDFDGYTF. CDR3 sequence (DNA): TGCGCCAGCAGCTTGGATTTCGATGGCTACACCTTC.

The gene calls are TRBV7-2 and TRBJ2-3; unclear D gene. There are 12 residues in the CDR3. Per germline, CDR1 SGHTA and CDR2 FQGNSA. V gave up 3 bases and J gave up 4 bases, with 5 bases separating them. The CDR3 spells CASSFQADTQYF. The CDR3 DNA sequence: TGTGCCAGCAGCTTCCAGGCAGATACGCAGTATTTT.

The chain carries TRBV5-1 and TRBJ2-7; D is perhaps TRBD1 (5 bases). Trimming cost V 0 bases and J 2 bases, with 9 bases left between them. The germline V gene encodes CDR1 SGHRS and CDR2 YFSETQ. The CDR3 runs 14 residues. CDR3 coding DNA: TGCGCCAGCAGCTTGGGGGGCCTTACCTACGAGCAGTACTTC. Translation: CASSLGGLTYEQYF.

The chain recombines TRBV27 with TRBJ2-3, with 8 bases identical to TRBD2. V shed 2 bases and J 3 bases; nucleotides not matched to a gene: 7. The germline gives CDR1 MNHEY, CDR2 SMNVEV (reference sequence). The CDR3 consists of 16 residues. Here the CDR3 DNA reads TGTGCCAGCAGTTTACTCAGCGGGAGAGGGACAGATACGCAGTATTTT. It specifies CASSLLSGRGTDTQYF.

V is TRBV9 and J is TRBJ1-2; 7 nucleotides agree with TRBD1. Germline V gene data show CDR1 as SGDLS and CDR2 as YYNGEE. The CDR3 extends over 16 amino acids. The J segment lost 2 bases and the V segment lost 4 bases, leaving 11 bases of the junction unmatched. The chain's CDR3 is CASSSHRGQLNYGYTF. As DNA, the CDR3 is TGTGCCAGCAGCTCTCACAGGGGCCAGCTGAACTATGGCTACACCTTC.

In its sample, this clone was seen a few times. The genes are TRBV2 and TRBJ2-2, with D perhaps TRBD1 (5 bases). The CDR3 has 14 residues. In germline, CDR1 is SNHLY, CDR2 FYNNEI. V shed 11 bases and J shed 4 bases, with 17 bases lying between them. The CDR3 here is CACQRGESTGELFF. CDR3 DNA: TGTGCCTGTCAAAGGGGTGAGAGCACCGGGGAGCTGTTTTTT.

The sample holds a few counts of this clone. J is TRBJ1-1 and V is TRBV3-1 (or the pseudogene TRBV3-2); 9 nucleotides align to TRBD1. The CDR3 has 14 amino acids. CDR1 is LGHDT and CDR2 is YNNKEL in the germline V gene (reference sequence). Germline trimming cut 4 bases from V and 4 bases from J; bases unmatched to any gene: 4. The CDR3 coding sequence is TGTGCCAGCAGCCTGGGACAGGGTGCCACTGAAGCTTTCTTT. Residues: CASSLGQGATEAFF.

This chain connects TRBV2 to TRBJ2-2, with TRBD1 as a possible D gene (6 bases). In germline, CDR1 is SNHLY, CDR2 FYNNEI. The CDR3 has 14 amino acids. V lost 6 bases to trimming and J lost 3 bases, with 11 bases between them. CDR3 residues: CASRRYRDTGELFF. The CDR3 DNA sequence: TGTGCCAGCAGACGCTACAGGGACACCGGGGAGCTGTTTTTT.

The gene calls are TRBV19 and TRBJ2-2, with TRBD1 matching over 12 bases. The junction had 4 bases not matched to a gene; V was cut back by 4 bases and J by 7 bases. Germline CDR1 reads LNHDA; CDR2 reads SQIVND (reference sequence). The CDR3 spans 15 residues. CDR3 sequence reads: CASSRDRGPHGELFF. Written as DNA, the CDR3 is TGTGCCAGTAGTAGGGACAGGGGGCCCCACGGGGAGCTGTTTTTT.

The genes are TRBV3-1 (or the pseudogene TRBV3-2) and TRBJ2-1, with TRBD1 as a possible D gene (5 bases). Germline V gene sequence: CDR1 LGHDT, CDR2 YNNKEL (reference sequence). The CDR3 extends over 13 amino acids. Between the trimmed V and J ends, which lost 1 base and 5 bases, there was a span of 6 bases. CDR3 coding DNA: TGTGCCAGCAGCCAAGCGACAGACAATGAGCAGTTCTTC. Amino acids: CASSQATDNEQFF.

The V gene is TRBV30, the J gene TRBJ2-5; no clear D. The CDR3 extends over 17 amino acids. CDR1 and CDR2 from the germline V gene are GTSNPN and SVGIG (reference sequence). V was trimmed by 2 bases and J by 2 bases, leaving 21 bases between them. The CDR3, as DNA: TGTGCCTGGAGTCCCCAAATTATGACAATCAGGCAAGAGACCCAGTACTTC. The encoded protein is CAWSPQIMTIRQETQYF. The full variable domain, in which reference TRBV30 and TRBJ2-5 provide the parts outside the CDR3, is SQTIHQWPATLVQPVGSPLSLECTVEGTSNPNLYWYRQAAGRGLQLLFYSVGIGQISSEVPQNLSASRPQDRQFILSSKKLLLSDSGFYLCAWSPQIMTIRQETQYFGPGTRLLVL.

This chain links TRBV3-1 (or the pseudogene TRBV3-2) with TRBJ1-6, with D unresolved. Deletions cut 6 bases from V and 4 bases from J, with 10 bases between. Looked up from germline, CDR1 is LGHDT and CDR2 is YNNKEL (reference sequence). The CDR3 sequence is 14 residues long. CDR3 bases: TGTGCCAGCAGGACTGCGGCGTATAATTCACCCCTCCACTTT. Residues: CASRTAAYNSPLHF.

The chain combines TRBV3-1 (or the pseudogene TRBV3-2) with TRBJ1-5; D remains unclear. Trimming left V 1 base short and J 4 bases short, with 8 bases between. The CDR3 runs to 14 residues. Germline assignment: CDR1 LGHDT and CDR2 YNNKEL (reference sequence). The CDR3 region is CASSQAAGNQPQHF. The CDR3 nucleotides are TGTGCCAGCAGCCAAGCGGCCGGGAATCAGCCCCAGCATTTT.

The genes are TRBV5-1 and TRBJ2-3, with TRBD1 matching over 7 bases. Germline V lookup: CDR1 SGHRS, CDR2 YFSETQ. With 0 bases clipped from V and 3 bases from J, the junction kept 4 bases outside the gene matches. This CDR3 comprises 15 residues. CDR3 sequence reads: CASSLETGLTDTQYF. The CDR3 bases are TGCGCCAGCAGCTTGGAGACAGGGTTGACAGATACGCAGTATTTT. Full variable domain (remainder filled in from reference TRBV5-1 and TRBJ2-3): KAGVTQTPRYLIKTRGQQVTLSCSPISGHRSVSWYQQTPGQGLQFLFEYFSETQRNKGNFPGRFSGRQFSNSRSEMNVSTLELGDSALYLCASSLETGLTDTQYFGPGTRLTVL.

The chain has TRBV12-3 or TRBV12-4 and TRBJ2-2; a possible D gene is TRBD1 (7 bases). The V and J ends lost 7 bases and 6 bases respectively, with 9 bases between them. This CDR3 contains 12 residues. The CDR3 loop reads CASTRGAGELFF. For the CDR3, the DNA is TGTGCCAGCACCAGGGGGGCCGGGGAGCTGTTTTTT.

In its sample, this clone was seen a few times. The J gene is TRBJ1-6, the V gene TRBV20-1; a weak D match, TRBD1 (5 bases). Deletions cut 3 bases from V and 3 bases from J, with 12 bases between. Germline CDR1 reads DFQATT; CDR2 reads SNEGSKA (reference sequence). CDR3 size: 15 residues. The CDR3 is CSASPRRGYNSPLHF. CDR3 nucleotide sequence: TGCAGTGCTAGTCCCCGGAGGGGCTATAATTCACCCCTCCACTTT.

V gene TRBV9 combines with J gene TRBJ2-1, with 10 bases identical to TRBD2. The V gene end was trimmed by 4 bases and the J gene end by 0 bases; junction bases not matched to a gene: 7. Germline V lookup: CDR1 SGDLS, CDR2 YYNGEE. The CDR3 runs 17 residues. The chain's CDR3 is CASSPSGGLSSYNEQFF. The CDR3 bases are TGTGCCAGCAGCCCTAGCGGGGGACTCAGCTCCTACAATGAGCAGTTCTTC. The complete variable domain, with remaining parts taken from reference TRBV9 and TRBJ2-1, reads DSGVTQTPKHLITATGQRVTLRCSPRSGDLSVYWYQQSLDQGLQFLIQYYNGEERAKGNILERFSAQQFPDLHSELNLSSLELGDSALYFCASSPSGGLSSYNEQFFGPGTRLTVL.

The table lists this clone with a count of one. This sequence joins TRBV5-8 and TRBJ1-5; 7 positions match TRBD1. Germline V gene data show CDR1 as SGHTS and CDR2 as YDEGEE. This CDR3 comprises 15 residues. The junction had 8 bases not matched to a gene; V was cut back by 1 base and J by 7 bases. CDR3 DNA sequence: TGTGCCAGCAGCTTGCTGACAGGGAGAAGGCAGCCCCAGCATTTT. Protein product: CASSLLTGRRQPQHF.

The CDR3 here is CSVKRQGPNTEAFF. The CDR3 DNA is TGCAGCGTAAAGAGACAGGGCCCGAACACTGAAGCTTTCTTT. The V and J genes are TRBV29-1 and TRBJ1-1, with 7 bases that match TRBD1. CDR3 length: 14 residues. V lost 6 bases and J lost 1; bases outside the gene matches: 8. Per germline, CDR1 SQVTM and CDR2 ANQGSEA.

The chain couples TRBV24-1 to TRBJ2-3; D is ambiguous. The germline V and J ends were trimmed by 4 bases and 4 bases, with 14 bases remaining between them. The CDR3 extends over 15 amino acids. Germline V gene data show CDR1 as KGHDR and CDR2 as SFDVKD. The CDR3 spells CATSDPRGPADTQYF. The CDR3 bases are TGTGCCACCAGTGACCCTCGAGGCCCCGCAGATACGCAGTATTTT.

This rearrangement joins TRBV20-1 to TRBJ1-2, with D unresolved. The CDR3 spans 16 residues. Germline lookup yields CDR1 DFQATT and CDR2 SNEGSKA (reference sequence). Between the trimmed V and J ends, which lost 3 bases and 5 bases, there was a span of 22 bases. CDR3 sequence: CSASISTVPSGYGYTF. The CDR3 DNA follows: TGCAGTGCTAGTATCTCGACCGTCCCGTCGGGATATGGCTACACCTTC.

The V and J genes are TRBV30 and TRBJ2-1; D perhaps matches TRBD2 (5 bases). V was pared by 2 bases and J by 7 bases, with 12 bases between. CDR3 length: 13 amino acids. The germline V gene encodes CDR1 GTSNPN and CDR2 SVGIG (reference sequence). CDR3 DNA sequence: TGTGCCTGGAGTTGGACTGACGGGAATGAGCAGTTCTTC. The encoded protein is CAWSWTDGNEQFF.

This chain joins TRBV5-1 and TRBJ2-1; possible D gene TRBD2, 5 bases. The CDR3 consists of 13 residues. Germline V gene lookup returns CDR1 SGHRS and CDR2 YFSETQ. With 1 base removed from V and 6 bases from J, the gap between germline ends came to 8 bases. DNA for the CDR3: TGCGCCAGCAGCTTGTGGGAGCCCAATGAGCAGTTCTTC. The encoded protein is CASSLWEPNEQFF. Full variable domain (outside the CDR3, taken from reference TRBV5-1 and TRBJ2-1): KAGVTQTPRYLIKTRGQQVTLSCSPISGHRSVSWYQQTPGQGLQFLFEYFSETQRNKGNFPGRFSGRQFSNSRSEMNVSTLELGDSALYLCASSLWEPNEQFFGPGTRLTVL.

The J gene is TRBJ1-5, the V gene TRBV4-1; D is unresolved. V was trimmed by 1 base and J by 1 base, leaving 5 bases between them. Per the germline V gene, CDR1 is MGHRA and CDR2 is YSYEKL. CDR3 length: 14 amino acids. In DNA form, the CDR3 reads TGCGCCAGCAGCCAAGTGGGCAGCAATCAGCCCCAGCATTTT. Protein: CASSQVGSNQPQHF.